This TCR beta chain emerged from a study of CD8+CD57+ T cells in acquired aplastic anemia. TCR beta VDJ and CDR3 profiles were obtained from a genomic DNA template. Via MiXCR, TCRdb re-called the reads, giving one row per CDR3 protein. Found here are 150,000 or so distinct CDR3 sequences, roughly 43% of them singletons; the top ten hold about 1.2%. Germline V gene sequence: CDR1 KGHDR, CDR2 SFDVKD. The ends lost 4 bases at V and 7 bases at J; junction bases unmatched: 9. The CDR3 is 15 residues long. Of note for this clonotype: The antigen is unknown.

Before being chosen for sequencing, patients had shown CD8+CD57+ cell expansion by flow cytometry. Study-wide points: A significant difference in CD8+ Simpson's diversity between patients and controls was not found.

The V call is TRBV24-1, the J call TRBJ2-7; TRBD1 agrees at 10 bases. The clonotype originates from a human donor with aplastic anemia. Sequencing was done on a sample of sorted CD4+, CD8+, or CD8+CD57+ T cells (not recorded which) from PBMCs. This chain's CDR3 is CATSEGRDRGVEQYF. The CDR3 DNA is TGTGCCACCAGTGAAGGCCGGGACAGGGGCGTTGAGCAGTACTTC.